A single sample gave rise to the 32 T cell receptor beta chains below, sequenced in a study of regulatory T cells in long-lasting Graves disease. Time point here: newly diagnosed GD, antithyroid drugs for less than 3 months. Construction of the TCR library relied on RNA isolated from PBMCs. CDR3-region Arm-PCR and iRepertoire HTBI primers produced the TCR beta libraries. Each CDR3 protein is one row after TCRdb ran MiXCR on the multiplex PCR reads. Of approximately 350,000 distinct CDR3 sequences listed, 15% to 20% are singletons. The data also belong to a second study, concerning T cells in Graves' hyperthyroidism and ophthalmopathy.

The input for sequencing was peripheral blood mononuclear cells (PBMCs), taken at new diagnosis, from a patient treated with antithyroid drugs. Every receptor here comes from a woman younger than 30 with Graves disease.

This CDR3 reads CAGGTGNAGANVLTF. The CDR3 region has the DNA TGTGCCGGCGGGACAGGGAACGCTGGGGCCAACGTCCTGACTTTC. V and J are TRBV6-1 and TRBJ2-6; 9 bases align to TRBD1. CDR3 size: 15 residues. Unmatched junction bases numbered 7, after V lost 11 bases and J lost 2 bases. Germline V lookup: CDR1 MNHNS, CDR2 SASEGT.

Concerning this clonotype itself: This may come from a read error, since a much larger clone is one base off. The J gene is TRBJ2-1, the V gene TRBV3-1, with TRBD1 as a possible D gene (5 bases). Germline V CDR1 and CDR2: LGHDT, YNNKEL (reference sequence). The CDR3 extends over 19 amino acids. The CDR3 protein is CTSSQDLRGFRGTYNEQFF. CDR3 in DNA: TGTACCAGCAGCCAAGATCTAAGGGGTTTCCGAGGAACATACAATGAGCAGTTCTTC.

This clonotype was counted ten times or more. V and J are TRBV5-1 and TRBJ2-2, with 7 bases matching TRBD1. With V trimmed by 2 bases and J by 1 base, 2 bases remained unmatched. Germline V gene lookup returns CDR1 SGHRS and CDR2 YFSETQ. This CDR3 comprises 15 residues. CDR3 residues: CASSLGGRNTGELFF. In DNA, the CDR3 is TGCGCCAGCAGCTTAGGGGGCCGGAACACCGGGGAGCTGTTTTTT.

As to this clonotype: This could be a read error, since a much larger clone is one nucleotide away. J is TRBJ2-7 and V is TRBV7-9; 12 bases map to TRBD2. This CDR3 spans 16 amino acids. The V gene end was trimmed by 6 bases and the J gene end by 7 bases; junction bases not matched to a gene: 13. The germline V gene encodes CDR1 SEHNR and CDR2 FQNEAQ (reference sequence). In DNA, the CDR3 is TGTGCCAGCAGGCCCCGGGCTAGCGGGGGGGCAAATGAGCAGTACTTC. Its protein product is CASRPRASGGANEQYF.

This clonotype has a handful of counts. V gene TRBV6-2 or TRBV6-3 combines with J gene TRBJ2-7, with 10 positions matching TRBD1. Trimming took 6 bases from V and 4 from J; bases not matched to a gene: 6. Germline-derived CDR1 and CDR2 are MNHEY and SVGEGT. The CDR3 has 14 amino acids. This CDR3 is CASRTGQGGYEQYF. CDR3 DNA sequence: TGTGCCAGCAGAACCGGACAGGGGGGATACGAGCAGTACTTC.

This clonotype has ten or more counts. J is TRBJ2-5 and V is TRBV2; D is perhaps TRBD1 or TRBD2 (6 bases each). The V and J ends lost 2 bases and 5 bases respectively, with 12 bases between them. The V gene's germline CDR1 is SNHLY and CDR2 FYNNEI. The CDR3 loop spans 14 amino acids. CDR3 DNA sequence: TGTGCCAGCAGTGAATGGATAGGGGGGGAGACCCAGTACTTC. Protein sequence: CASSEWIGGETQYF. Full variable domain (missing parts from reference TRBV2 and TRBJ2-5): EPEVTQTPSHQVTQMGQEVILRCVPISNHLYFYWYRQILGQKVEFLVSFYNNEISEKSEIFDDQFSVERPDGSNFTLKIRSTKLEDSAMYFCASSEWIGGETQYFGPGTRLLVL.

The CDR3 is CASSVGTSPQPQHF. In DNA form, the CDR3 reads TGTGCCAGCAGCGTAGGAACCAGTCCACAGCCCCAGCATTTT. The rearrangement links TRBV9 to TRBJ1-5, with D uncertain. The CDR3 is made up of 14 amino acids. Trimming pared 0 bases from V and 7 bases from J, leaving 11 bases between. Germline CDR1 and CDR2: SGDLS and YYNGEE.

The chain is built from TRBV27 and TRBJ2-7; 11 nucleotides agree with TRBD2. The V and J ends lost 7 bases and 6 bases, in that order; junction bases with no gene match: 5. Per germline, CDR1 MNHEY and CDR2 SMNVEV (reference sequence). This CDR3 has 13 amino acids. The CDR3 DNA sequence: TGTGCCAGCATTGGACTAGCGGGTTTCGAGCAGTACTTC. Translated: CASIGLAGFEQYF.

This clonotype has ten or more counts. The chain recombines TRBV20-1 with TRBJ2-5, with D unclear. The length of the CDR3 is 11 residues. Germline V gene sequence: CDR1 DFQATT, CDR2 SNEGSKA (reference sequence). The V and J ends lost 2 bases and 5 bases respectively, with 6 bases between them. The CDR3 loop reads CSARIGETQYF. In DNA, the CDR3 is TGCAGTGCTAGAATAGGGGAGACCCAGTACTTC.

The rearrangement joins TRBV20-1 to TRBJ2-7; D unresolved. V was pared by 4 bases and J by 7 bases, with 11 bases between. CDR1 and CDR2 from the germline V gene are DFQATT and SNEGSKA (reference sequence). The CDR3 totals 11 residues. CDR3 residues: CSAMGLPEQYF. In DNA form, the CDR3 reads TGCAGTGCTATGGGCCTACCTGAGCAGTACTTC.

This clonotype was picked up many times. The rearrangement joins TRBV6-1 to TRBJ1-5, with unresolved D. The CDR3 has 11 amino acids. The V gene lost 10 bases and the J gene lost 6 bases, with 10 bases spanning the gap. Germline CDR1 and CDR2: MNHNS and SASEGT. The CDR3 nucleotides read TGTGCCACTGTAGTGGGTCAGCCCCAGCATTTT. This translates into CATVVGQPQHF.

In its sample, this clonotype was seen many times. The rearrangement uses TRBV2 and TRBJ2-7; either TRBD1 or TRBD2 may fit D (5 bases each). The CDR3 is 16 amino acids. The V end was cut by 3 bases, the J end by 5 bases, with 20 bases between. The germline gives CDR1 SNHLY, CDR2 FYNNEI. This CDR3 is CASSDAVLGTVHEQYF. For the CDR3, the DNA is TGTGCCAGCAGTGATGCGGTTCTGGGGACGGTCCACGAGCAGTACTTC.

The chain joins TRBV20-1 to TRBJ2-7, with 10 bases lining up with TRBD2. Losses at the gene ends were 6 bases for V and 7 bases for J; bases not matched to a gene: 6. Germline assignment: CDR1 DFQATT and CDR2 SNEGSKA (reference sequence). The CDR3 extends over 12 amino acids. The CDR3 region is CSASGREKEQYF. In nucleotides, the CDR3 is TGCAGTGCGAGCGGGAGGGAGAAAGAGCAGTACTTC.

CDR3 bases: TGTGCCAGCAGCTTGACGGCGCACTATGGCTACACCTTC. Translation: CASSLTAHYGYTF. This chain links TRBV7-2 with TRBJ1-2; D unclear. V was trimmed by 3 bases and J by 3 bases, leaving 8 bases between them. Germline CDR1 is SGHTA and CDR2 is FQGNSA. The CDR3 runs 13 residues. Together with reference TRBV7-2 and TRBJ1-2, the CDR3 gives the full variable domain: GAGVSQSPSNKVTEKGKDVELRCDPISGHTALYWYRQSLGQGLEFLIYFQGNSAPDKSGLPSDRFSAERTGGSVSTLTIQRTQQEDSAVYLCASSLTAHYGYTFGSGTRLTVV.

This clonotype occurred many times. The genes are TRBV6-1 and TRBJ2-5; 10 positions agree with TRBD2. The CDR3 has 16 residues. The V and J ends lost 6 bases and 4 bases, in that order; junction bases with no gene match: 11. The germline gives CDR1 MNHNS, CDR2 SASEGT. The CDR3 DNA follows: TGTGCCAGCAGAGCCAATCCGGGACTAGCGACAGAGACCCAGTACTTC. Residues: CASRANPGLATETQYF.

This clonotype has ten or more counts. The CDR3, as DNA: TGTGCCAGTAGTATGGCTAATCTGCTCTCCTCGGATACGCAGTATTTT. Translation: CASSMANLLSSDTQYF. The V call is TRBV19, the J call TRBJ2-3; D call uncertain. The V end was cut by 3 bases, the J end by 6 bases, with 19 bases between. In germline, CDR1 is LNHDA, CDR2 SQIVND (reference sequence). The CDR3 consists of 16 residues.

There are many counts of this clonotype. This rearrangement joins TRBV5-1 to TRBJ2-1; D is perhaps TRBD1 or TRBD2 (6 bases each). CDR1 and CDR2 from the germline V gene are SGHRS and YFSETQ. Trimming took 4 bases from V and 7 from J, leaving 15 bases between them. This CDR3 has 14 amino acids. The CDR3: CASSTGGRANEQFF. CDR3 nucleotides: TGCGCCAGCAGCACCGGGGGCAGGGCGAATGAGCAGTTCTTC.

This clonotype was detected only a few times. The CDR3 bases are TGTGCCAGCACCTCAACGGGACAAGAGACCCAGTACTTC. Translating it yields CASTSTGQETQYF. This chain joins TRBV13 and TRBJ2-5; D may be TRBD2 (5 bases). The CDR3 totals 13 residues. V gave up 7 bases and J gave up 2 bases, with 11 bases separating them. Germline CDR1 reads PRHDT; CDR2 reads FYEKMQ (reference sequence).

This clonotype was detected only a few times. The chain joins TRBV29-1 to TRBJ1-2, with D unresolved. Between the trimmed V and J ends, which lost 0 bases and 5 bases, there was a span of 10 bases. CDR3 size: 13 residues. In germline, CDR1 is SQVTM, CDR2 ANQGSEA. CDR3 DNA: TGCAGCGTTGAAGATGTCGGGAAATATGGCTACACCTTC. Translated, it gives CSVEDVGKYGYTF.

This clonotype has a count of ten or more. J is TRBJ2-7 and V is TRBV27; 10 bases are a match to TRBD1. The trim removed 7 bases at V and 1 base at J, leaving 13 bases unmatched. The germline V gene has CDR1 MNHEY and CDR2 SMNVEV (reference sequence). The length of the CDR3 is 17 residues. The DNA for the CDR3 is TGTGCCAGCAACTTCTCCCCGACAGGGGGCGCTTCCTACGAGCAGTACTTC. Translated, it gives CASNFSPTGGASYEQYF.

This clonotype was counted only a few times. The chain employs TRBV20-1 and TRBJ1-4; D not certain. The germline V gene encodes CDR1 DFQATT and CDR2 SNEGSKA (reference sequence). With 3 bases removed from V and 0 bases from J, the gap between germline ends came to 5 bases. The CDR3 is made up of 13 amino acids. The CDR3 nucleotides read TGCAGTGCTAGGTCCTCAACTAATGAAAAACTGTTTTTT. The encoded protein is CSARSSTNEKLFF.

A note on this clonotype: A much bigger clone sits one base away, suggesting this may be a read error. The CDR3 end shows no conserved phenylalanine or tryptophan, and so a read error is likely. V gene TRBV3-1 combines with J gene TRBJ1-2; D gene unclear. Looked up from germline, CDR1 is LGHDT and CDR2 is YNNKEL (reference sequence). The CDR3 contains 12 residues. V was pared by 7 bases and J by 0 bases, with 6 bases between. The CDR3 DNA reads TGTGCCAGCACCTCACCTAACTATGGCTACACCCTC. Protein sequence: CASTSPNYGYTL.

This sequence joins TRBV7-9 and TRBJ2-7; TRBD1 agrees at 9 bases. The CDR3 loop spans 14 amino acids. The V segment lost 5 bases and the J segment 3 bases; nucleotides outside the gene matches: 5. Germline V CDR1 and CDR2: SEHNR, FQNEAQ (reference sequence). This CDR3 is CASSRPGQGYEQYF. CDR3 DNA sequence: TGTGCCAGCAGCCGACCGGGACAGGGCTACGAGCAGTACTTC.

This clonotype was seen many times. The CDR3 sequence is CASSERGGANTGELFF. CDR3 DNA: TGTGCCAGCAGTGAACGGGGCGGCGCGAACACCGGGGAGCTGTTTTTT. The chain combines TRBV6-1 with TRBJ2-2; D is perhaps TRBD1 or TRBD2 (5 bases each). V gave up 2 bases and J gave up 0 bases, with 10 bases separating them. The CDR3 sequence is 16 residues long. Germline V gene lookup returns CDR1 MNHNS and CDR2 SASEGT.

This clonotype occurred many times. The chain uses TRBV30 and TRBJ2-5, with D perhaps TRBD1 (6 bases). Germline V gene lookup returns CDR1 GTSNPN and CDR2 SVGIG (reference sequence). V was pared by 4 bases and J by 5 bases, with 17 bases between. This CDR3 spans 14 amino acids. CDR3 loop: CAWTPTGTGETQYF. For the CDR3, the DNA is TGTGCCTGGACCCCGACAGGCACGGGGGAGACCCAGTACTTC.

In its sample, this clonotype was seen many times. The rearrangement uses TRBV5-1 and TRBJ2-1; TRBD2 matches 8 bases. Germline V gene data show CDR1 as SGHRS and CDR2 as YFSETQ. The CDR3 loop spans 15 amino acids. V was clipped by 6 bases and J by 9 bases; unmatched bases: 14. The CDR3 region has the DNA TGCGCCAGCATCCCTCCCGGGACTAGTTCTGGTGAGCAGTTCTTC. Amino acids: CASIPPGTSSGEQFF.

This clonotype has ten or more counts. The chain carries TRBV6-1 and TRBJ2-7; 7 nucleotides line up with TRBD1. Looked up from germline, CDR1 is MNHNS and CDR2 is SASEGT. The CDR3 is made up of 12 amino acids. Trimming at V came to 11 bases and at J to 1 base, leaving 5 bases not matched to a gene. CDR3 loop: CACHRGSYEQYF. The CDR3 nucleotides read TGTGCCTGCCACAGGGGTTCCTACGAGCAGTACTTC.

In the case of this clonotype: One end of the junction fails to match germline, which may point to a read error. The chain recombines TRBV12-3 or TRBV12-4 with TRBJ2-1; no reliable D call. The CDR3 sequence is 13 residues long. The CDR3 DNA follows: TGTGCCAGCACTTTAGACAATCACAATGAGCAGTTCTTC. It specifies CASTLDNHNEQFF.

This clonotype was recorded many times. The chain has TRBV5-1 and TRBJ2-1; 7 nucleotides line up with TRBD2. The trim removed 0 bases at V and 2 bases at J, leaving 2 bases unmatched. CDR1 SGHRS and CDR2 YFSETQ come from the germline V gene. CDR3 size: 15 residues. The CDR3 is CASSLVGGAYNEQFF. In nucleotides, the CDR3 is TGCGCCAGCAGCTTGGTGGGGGGGGCCTACAATGAGCAGTTCTTC.

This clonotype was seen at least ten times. The CDR3 DNA is TGCAGTGCTAGTTGGGGGGTGCACGAGCAGTACTTC. The encoded protein is CSASWGVHEQYF. This chain links TRBV20-1 with TRBJ2-7; the D gene is possibly TRBD2 (6 bases). The CDR3 totals 12 residues. Germline V gene data show CDR1 as DFQATT and CDR2 as SNEGSKA (reference sequence). V lost 3 bases and J lost 5, with 11 bases in between.

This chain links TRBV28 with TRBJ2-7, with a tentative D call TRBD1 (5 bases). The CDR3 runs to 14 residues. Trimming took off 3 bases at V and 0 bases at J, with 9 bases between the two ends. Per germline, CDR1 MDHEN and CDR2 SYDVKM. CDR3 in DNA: TGTGCCAGCAGTTTGGAAGGGGACTCCTACGAGCAGTACTTC. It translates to CASSLEGDSYEQYF.

CDR3 in DNA: TGTGCCAGCAGCTACGGGGGAACAAAGGGCACAGATACGCAGTATTTT. Residues: CASSYGGTKGTDTQYF. The chain joins TRBV11-2 to TRBJ2-3; a possible D gene is TRBD2 (6 bases). The CDR3 has 16 residues. In germline, CDR1 is SGHAT, CDR2 FQNNGV. V was cut by 4 bases and J by 1 base, with 15 bases left in between.